The 26 T cell receptor beta chains presented below share a single source sample, sequenced in a study of human T cells and chemical hapten exposure. Stated time point: pre-sensitization, week 0. Sample treatment: therapeutic diphenylcyclopropenone sensitization with weekly scalp DPC. From the RACE reads, TCRdb called clonotypes with MiXCR, one entry per CDR3 protein. The table has 300,000 to 450,000 distinct CDR3 sequences, approximately 5.1% seen once. This specimen was whole blood, taken in connection with sensitization to the hapten diphenylcyclopropenone (DPC). The origin of the receptors is a woman aged 45-65 years with alopecia areata. Some clones in this sample may be carry-over from other donors' samples.

The chain is built from TRBV11-2 and TRBJ1-1, with 10 bases identical to TRBD1. Germline V gives CDR1 SGHAT, CDR2 FQNNGV. The ends lost 6 bases at V and 6 bases at J; junction bases unmatched: 7. CDR3 length: 14 residues. CDR3 coding DNA: TGTGCCAGCAGGACCGGACAGGGGGTCCCTGAAGCTTTCTTT. This translates into CASRTGQGVPEAFF.

This clonotype has only a few counts. The V gene is TRBV10-3, the J gene TRBJ2-7; 9 bases are shared with TRBD1. The germline gives CDR1 ENHRY, CDR2 SYGVKD. The ends lost 2 bases at V and 5 bases at J; junction bases unmatched: 4. The CDR3 has 14 residues. This CDR3 is CAISEGQGRNEQYF. As DNA, the CDR3 is TGTGCCATCAGTGAGGGACAGGGGAGGAACGAGCAGTACTTC.

This clonotype was seen more than once but under ten times. V usage is TRBV1 and J usage is TRBJ1-2; the table's D gene call, TRBD1, was not cross checked with the DNA. TRBV1 is marked as a pseudogene. The CDR3 extends over 16 amino acids. In DNA form, the CDR3 reads TGCACCAGCAGCCAAGTTCCCCTACAGGGGGCCTATGGCTACACCTTC. Its translation is CTSSQVPLQGAYGYTF.

This clonotype showed up many times. The chain combines TRBV6-5 with TRBJ1-1; tentatively, D is TRBD1 (5 bases). CDR1 MNHEY and CDR2 SVGAGI come from the germline V gene. This CDR3 is built from 11 residues. Trimming took off 7 bases at V and 7 bases at J, with 10 bases between the two ends. The CDR3: CASTRGNEAFF. CDR3 nucleotide sequence: TGTGCCAGCACGAGGGGAAATGAAGCTTTCTTT.

Comment on this clonotype: With a much larger clone just one base away, this may be a read error. The rearrangement joins TRBV12-3 or TRBV12-4 to TRBJ1-2; D perhaps matches TRBD1 (5 bases). V lost 6 bases and J 4 bases, leaving 12 bases between the germline ends. The CDR3 loop spans 13 amino acids. CDR3 nucleotides: TGTGCCAGCAGGGGACCTGAGAGCTATGGCTACACCTTC. Protein sequence: CASRGPESYGYTF.

This clonotype has more than one count but fewer than ten. The chain links TRBV4-2 to TRBJ1-2; 8 bases are shared with TRBD1. The trim removed 3 bases at V and 7 bases at J, leaving 10 bases unmatched. This CDR3 has 15 residues. Germline-derived CDR1 and CDR2 are LGHNA and YNFKEQ. CDR3 loop: CASSQMDREEGGYTF. CDR3 sequence (DNA): TGTGCCAGCAGCCAGATGGACAGGGAAGAGGGTGGCTACACCTTC.

This clonotype has more than one count but fewer than ten. The chain combines TRBV29-1 with TRBJ1-1, with D perhaps matching TRBD1 (5 bases). Germline assignment: CDR1 SQVTM and CDR2 ANQGSEA. Trimming left V 7 bases short and J 1 base short, with 13 bases between. CDR3 length equals 13 residues. Written as DNA, the CDR3 is TGCAGCGGAGCTGCGGGGCAGAACACTGAAGCTTTCTTT. Protein product: CSGAAGQNTEAFF.

This clonotype has at least ten counts. This rearrangement joins TRBV2 to TRBJ2-1, with 10 bases fitting TRBD2. The CDR3 is made up of 15 amino acids. The trim removed 1 base at V and 6 bases at J, leaving 3 bases unmatched. Germline V CDR1 and CDR2: SNHLY, FYNNEI. The CDR3 DNA follows: TGTGCCAGCAGTGAAGACAGCGGGAGGGCCAATGAGCAGTTCTTC. This encodes CASSEDSGRANEQFF.

This clonotype appeared many times. The chain is built from TRBV29-1 and TRBJ2-1, with TRBD2 matching over 7 bases. The J segment lost 6 bases and the V segment lost 4 bases, leaving 12 bases of the junction unmatched. The CDR3 has 15 residues. The V gene's germline CDR1 is SQVTM and CDR2 ANQGSEA. CDR3 region: CSVGYGGGLFNEQFF. The CDR3 bases are TGCAGCGTTGGGTACGGCGGGGGTCTTTTCAATGAGCAGTTCTTC.

Ten or more counts support this clonotype. This chain joins TRBV20-1 and TRBJ2-7, with D hard to call. The CDR3 spans 14 residues. The ends were cut back, 3 bases at V and 0 bases at J, with 12 bases in the middle. From germline, CDR1 is DFQATT and CDR2 SNEGSKA (reference sequence). The CDR3 coding sequence is TGCAGTGCTAGTGTGCCCGGGCCCTCCTACGAGCAGTACTTC. This codes for CSASVPGPSYEQYF.

There are a few counts of this clonotype. This rearrangement joins TRBV3-1 to TRBJ1-2, with TRBD1 matching over 7 bases. V lost 4 bases to trimming and J lost 4 bases; unmatched junction nucleotides: 9. Germline CDR1 and CDR2: LGHDT and YNNKEL (reference sequence). The CDR3 is 15 residues long. The CDR3 spells CASSRKSGTAYGYTF. CDR3 bases: TGTGCCAGCAGCCGTAAATCCGGGACAGCCTATGGCTACACCTTC.

Many counts were recorded for this clonotype. The J gene is TRBJ2-3, the V gene TRBV6-1; D remains unclear. There are 16 residues in the CDR3. CDR1 is MNHNS and CDR2 is SASEGT in the germline V gene. V was shortened by 2 bases and J by 2 bases, with 14 bases between the two germline ends. CDR3 sequence (DNA): TGTGCCAGCAGTGAACGGCCAGCTATGTACACAGATACGCAGTATTTT. Its translation is CASSERPAMYTDTQYF.

This clonotype came up many times. The V and J genes are TRBV5-1 and TRBJ2-4; 9 bases map to TRBD1. V trimming: 3 bases; J trimming: 9 bases; junction bases outside the gene matches: 1. Germline CDR1 SGHRS, CDR2 YFSETQ. The CDR3 length is 12 residues. CDR3 amino acids: CASSSDRGIQYF. The CDR3 DNA reads as TGCGCCAGCAGCTCGGACAGGGGCATTCAGTACTTC.

This clonotype was counted at least ten times. This chain connects TRBV5-1 to TRBJ2-3; 7 nucleotides match TRBD2. With V trimmed by 2 bases and J by 0 bases, 3 bases remained unmatched. The CDR3 consists of 15 residues. Germline V CDR1 and CDR2: SGHRS, YFSETQ. The CDR3 bases are TGCGCCAGCAGCTTAAGCGGGACTAGCACAGATACGCAGTATTTT. This translates into CASSLSGTSTDTQYF.

Ten or more counts support this clonotype. This rearrangement joins TRBV27 to TRBJ2-7; 10 bases align to TRBD2. With 9 bases clipped from V and 2 bases from J, the junction kept 4 bases outside the gene matches. Germline V gene sequence: CDR1 MNHEY, CDR2 SMNVEV (reference sequence). The CDR3 sequence is 13 residues long. The CDR3 spells CASRAGGPYEQYF. CDR3 bases: TGTGCCAGTCGAGCGGGAGGGCCCTACGAGCAGTACTTC.

This clonotype was counted only a few times. The gene calls are TRBV7-4 and TRBJ1-4; TRBD1 matches at 7 bases. The germline V gene has CDR1 SGHVT and CDR2 SQSDAQ. The V segment lost 2 bases and the J segment 8 bases; nucleotides outside the gene matches: 8. This CDR3 spans 15 amino acids. The CDR3 region has the DNA TGTGCCAGCAGCTTAAGGGGGCTTCGGGAGGAAAAACTGTTTTTT. Encoded protein: CASSLRGLREEKLFF.

The genes are TRBV30 and TRBJ1-5; TRBD1 agrees at 8 bases. V was clipped by 5 bases and J by 7 bases; unmatched bases: 13. This CDR3 spans 15 amino acids. CDR1 is GTSNPN, CDR2 SVGIG, per germline (reference sequence). The CDR3 sequence: CAWATGQGPRQPQHF. CDR3 nucleotide sequence: TGTGCCTGGGCTACAGGACAGGGCCCCCGGCAGCCCCAGCATTTT.

The chain is built from TRBV14 and TRBJ1-5; D remains unclear. CDR1 and CDR2 (germline): SGHDN, FVKESK. Deletions cut 0 bases from V and 1 base from J, with 13 bases between. The CDR3 spans 17 residues. CDR3 residues: CASSQDGGAVSNQPQHF. In DNA, the CDR3 is TGTGCCAGCAGCCAAGACGGAGGTGCAGTGAGCAATCAGCCCCAGCATTTT.

This clonotype was picked up a small number of times. The rearrangement links TRBV20-1 to TRBJ1-5; 8 positions match TRBD1. The length of the CDR3 is 15 residues. Germline CDR1 reads DFQATT; CDR2 reads SNEGSKA (reference sequence). Germline trimming cut 1 base from V and 7 bases from J; bases unmatched to any gene: 9. CDR3 protein: CSARALDRGRQPQHF. The CDR3 DNA reads as TGCAGTGCTAGAGCCCTAGACAGGGGTAGGCAGCCCCAGCATTTT.

This clonotype occurred many times. The chain uses TRBV29-1 and TRBJ2-2, with a weak D call TRBD1 (6 bases). Trimming pared 0 bases from V and 7 bases from J, leaving 9 bases between. Looked up from germline, CDR1 is SQVTM and CDR2 is ANQGSEA. The CDR3 runs to 13 residues. CDR3 in amino acids: CSVEEGAGGELFF. The DNA of the CDR3 is TGCAGCGTTGAAGAGGGGGCGGGCGGGGAGCTGTTTTTT.

This clonotype was recorded many times. The CDR3 here is CASSLAAGGAFF. The DNA for the CDR3 is TGTGCCAGCAGTTTAGCGGCAGGGGGAGCTTTCTTT. The rearrangement uses TRBV12-3 or TRBV12-4 and TRBJ1-1; 7 bases agree with TRBD1. The trim removed 0 bases at V and 10 bases at J, leaving 2 bases unmatched. The CDR3 consists of 12 residues.

This clonotype was recorded a few times. V is TRBV20-1 and J is TRBJ2-3; weak D call: TRBD2 (6 bases). This CDR3 has 16 amino acids. Trimming left V 1 base short and J 0 bases short, with 14 bases between. Germline values: CDR1 DFQATT, CDR2 SNEGSKA (reference sequence). The CDR3 here is CSARGLLSGSTDTQYF. The CDR3 DNA is TGCAGTGCTAGAGGGTTGCTGAGCGGGAGCACAGATACGCAGTATTTT.

Notes on this clonotype: Because it lacks the conserved phenylalanine or tryptophan at the end, this CDR3 is likely a read error. The limits of the CDR3 on the DNA are not certain, so only TCRdb's listed CDR3 is given. This chain links TRBV6-2 or TRBV6-3 with TRBJ2-1; the D segment call TRBD2 is taken from the table without a DNA check. Per germline, CDR1 MNHEY and CDR2 SVGEGT. The CDR3 length is 12 residues, termini included. CDR3 sequence: CASSYDYSPRLL.

This clonotype was found many times. The chain joins TRBV9 to TRBJ2-1, with a weak D call TRBD1 (6 bases). V was shortened by 4 bases and J by 9 bases, with 26 bases between the two germline ends. Germline CDR1 SGDLS, CDR2 YYNGEE. This CDR3 spans 17 amino acids. This CDR3 is CASSSYQGIGVRSEQFF. Here the CDR3 DNA reads TGTGCCAGCAGCTCCTACCAGGGGATAGGGGTCAGAAGTGAGCAGTTCTTC.

This clonotype showed up just a few times. The rearrangement joins TRBV29-1 to TRBJ2-3, with a possible D match to TRBD2 (6 bases). Trimming removed 7 bases from V and 0 bases from J, with 17 bases in between. The CDR3 contains 15 residues. The germline V gene has CDR1 SQVTM and CDR2 ANQGSEA. The CDR3 region is CSAYSGRASTDTQYF. Here the CDR3 DNA reads TGCAGCGCCTACAGCGGGCGGGCTAGCACAGATACGCAGTATTTT.

This sequence joins TRBV28 and TRBJ1-5; D is undetermined. The length of the CDR3 is 14 residues. V lost 7 bases, J lost 0 bases, and 10 bases lay in between. Germline V CDR1 and CDR2: MDHEN, SYDVKM. DNA for the CDR3: TGTGCCAGCATGGCAGGCCCTAGCAATCAGCCCCAGCATTTT. Protein product: CASMAGPSNQPQHF.